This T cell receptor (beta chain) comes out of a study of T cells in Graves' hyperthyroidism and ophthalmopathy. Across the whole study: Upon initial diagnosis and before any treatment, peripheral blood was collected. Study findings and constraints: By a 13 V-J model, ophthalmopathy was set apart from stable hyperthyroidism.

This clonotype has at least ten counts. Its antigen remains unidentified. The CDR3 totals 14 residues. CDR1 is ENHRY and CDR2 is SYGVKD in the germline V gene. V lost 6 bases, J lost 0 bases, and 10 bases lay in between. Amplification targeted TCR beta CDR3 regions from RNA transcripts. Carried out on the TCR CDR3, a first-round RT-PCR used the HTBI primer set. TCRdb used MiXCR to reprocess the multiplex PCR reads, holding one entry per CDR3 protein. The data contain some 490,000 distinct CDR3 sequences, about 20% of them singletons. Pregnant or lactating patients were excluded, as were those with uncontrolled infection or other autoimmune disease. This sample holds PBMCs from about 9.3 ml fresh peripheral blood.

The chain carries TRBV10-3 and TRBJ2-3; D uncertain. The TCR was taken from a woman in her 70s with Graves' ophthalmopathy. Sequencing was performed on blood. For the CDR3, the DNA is TGTGCCATCAGAGCTCCCACTAGCACAGATACGCAGTATTTT. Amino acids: CAIRAPTSTDTQYF.